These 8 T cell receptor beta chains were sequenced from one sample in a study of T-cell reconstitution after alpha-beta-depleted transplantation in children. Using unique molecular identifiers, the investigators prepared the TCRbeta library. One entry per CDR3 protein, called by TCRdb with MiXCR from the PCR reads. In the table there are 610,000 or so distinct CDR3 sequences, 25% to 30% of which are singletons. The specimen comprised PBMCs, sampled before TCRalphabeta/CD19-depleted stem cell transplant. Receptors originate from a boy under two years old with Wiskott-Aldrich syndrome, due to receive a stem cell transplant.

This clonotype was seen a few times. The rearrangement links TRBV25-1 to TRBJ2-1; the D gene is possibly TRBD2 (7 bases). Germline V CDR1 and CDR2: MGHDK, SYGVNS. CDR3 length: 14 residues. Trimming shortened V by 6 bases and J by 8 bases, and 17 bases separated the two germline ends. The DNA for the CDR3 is TGTGCCAGCAGGGAACTAGGGGGGGTCCATGAGCAGTTCTTC. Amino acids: CASRELGGVHEQFF.

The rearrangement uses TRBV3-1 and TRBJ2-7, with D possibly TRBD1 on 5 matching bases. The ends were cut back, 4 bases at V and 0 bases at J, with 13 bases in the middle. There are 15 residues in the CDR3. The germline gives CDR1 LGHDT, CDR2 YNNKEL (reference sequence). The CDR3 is CASSRVPDISYEQYF. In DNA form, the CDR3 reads TGTGCCAGCAGCCGGGTGCCGGACATCTCCTACGAGCAGTACTTC.

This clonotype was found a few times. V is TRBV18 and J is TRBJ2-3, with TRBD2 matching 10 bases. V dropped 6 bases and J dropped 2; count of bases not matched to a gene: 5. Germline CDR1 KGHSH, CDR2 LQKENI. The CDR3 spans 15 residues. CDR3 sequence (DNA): TGTGCCAGCTCGTCCACTAGCGGGGCCACAGATACGCAGTATTTT. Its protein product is CASSSTSGATDTQYF.

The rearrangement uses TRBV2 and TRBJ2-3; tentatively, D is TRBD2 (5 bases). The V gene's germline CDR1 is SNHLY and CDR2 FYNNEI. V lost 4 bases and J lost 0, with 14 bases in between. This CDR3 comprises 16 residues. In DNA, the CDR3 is TGTGCCAGCAGTGCACGGGGAAGTAGTAGCACAGATACGCAGTATTTT. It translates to CASSARGSSSTDTQYF.

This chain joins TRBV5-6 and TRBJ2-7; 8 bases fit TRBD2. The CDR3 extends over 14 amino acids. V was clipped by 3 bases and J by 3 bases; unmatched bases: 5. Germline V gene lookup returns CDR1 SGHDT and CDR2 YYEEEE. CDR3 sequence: CASSSGGGYYEQYF. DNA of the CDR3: TGTGCCAGCAGCTCCGGCGGGGGGTACTACGAGCAGTACTTC. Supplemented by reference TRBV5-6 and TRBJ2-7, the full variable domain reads DAGVTQSPTHLIKTRGQQVTLRCSPKSGHDTVSWYQQALGQGPQFIFQYYEEEERQRGNFPDRFSGHQFPNYSSELNVNALLLGDSALYLCASSSGGGYYEQYFGPGTRLTVT.

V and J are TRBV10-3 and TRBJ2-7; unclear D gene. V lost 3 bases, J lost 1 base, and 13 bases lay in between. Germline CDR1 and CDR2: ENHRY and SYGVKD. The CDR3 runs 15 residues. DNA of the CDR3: TGTGCCATCAGTGATCTGGGCGGTACTTCCTACGAGCAGTACTTC. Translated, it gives CAISDLGGTSYEQYF.

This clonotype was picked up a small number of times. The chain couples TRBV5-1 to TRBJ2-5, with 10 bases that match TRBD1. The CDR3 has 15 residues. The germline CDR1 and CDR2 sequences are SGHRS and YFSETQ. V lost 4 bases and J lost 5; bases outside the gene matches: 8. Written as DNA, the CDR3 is TGCGCCAGCAGCAATGCCGGGACAGGGGAGGAGACCCAGTACTTC. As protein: CASSNAGTGEETQYF.

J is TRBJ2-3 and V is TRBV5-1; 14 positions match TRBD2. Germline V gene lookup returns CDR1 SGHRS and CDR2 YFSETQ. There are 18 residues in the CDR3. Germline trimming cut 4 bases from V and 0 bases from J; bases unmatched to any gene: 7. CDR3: CASSPGLAGALSTDTQYF. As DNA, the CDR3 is TGCGCCAGCAGCCCGGGACTAGCGGGAGCCCTAAGCACAGATACGCAGTATTTT.